These T cell receptor beta chains were read from a single sample in a study of regulatory T cells in long-lasting Graves disease. TCRdb re-derived calls from the multiplex PCR reads in MiXCR, one entry per CDR3 protein. The sample holds about 470,000 distinct CDR3 sequences; 20% to 25% are singletons and the top ten take over 6%. Here the sequenced sample was peripheral blood mononuclear cells (PBMCs), taken when the disease was refractory, from a patient treated with antithyroid drugs. The receptors derive from a female donor with Graves disease. Each CDR3 is given with its conserved first and last residue. D genes are given only for firm matches. A clone size is listed for some rows: how often the clone was seen (once, few, many), or a class if it is expanded.

TRBD2 TRBJ2-3 NA TRBV27 CASTGLGLTDTQYF TGTGCCAGCACCGGACTAGGGTTAACAGATACGCAGTATTTT
NA TRBJ1-6 few TRBV10-3 CAISVGQDSPLHF TGTGCCATCAGTGTTGGGCAGGATTCACCCCTCCACTTT
TRBD2 TRBJ2-5 NA TRBV13 CASSWGVSGGAGETQYF TGTGCCAGCAGCTGGGGGGTTAGCGGGGGGGCCGGAGAGACCCAGTACTTC
TRBD1 TRBJ1-2 many TRBV2 CASTPADRRYGYTF TGTGCCAGCACTCCCGCGGACAGGCGTTATGGCTACACCTTC
NA TRBJ2-2 NA TRBV29-1 CSVEDGTNAGELFF TGCAGCGTTGAAGATGGGACAAACGCCGGGGAGCTGTTTTTT
NA TRBJ2-7 many TRBV2 CASSEVSEQYF TGTGCCAGCAGTGAAGTGAGCGAGCAGTACTTC
TRBD1 TRBJ2-7 once TRBV29-1 CSAVGGTGPYEQYF TGCAGCGCCGTAGGTGGGACAGGCCCCTACGAGCAGTACTTC
NA TRBJ1-4 few TRBV19 CASNLPRGRLRSTNEKLFF TGTGCCAGTAATCTACCGAGGGGCAGGTTAAGGTCAACTAATGAAAAACTGTTTTTT
NA TRBJ1-1 many TRBV19 CASSPGTTTEAFF TGTGCCAGCAGTCCCGGGACGACCACTGAAGCTTTCTTT
NA TRBJ1-2 many TRBV2 CAGDNYGQTNYGYTF TGTGCCGGAGACAACTACGGACAGACTAACTATGGCTACACCTTC
NA TRBJ1-2 many TRBV2 CASRERGINYGYTF TGTGCCAGCAGAGAGAGGGGGATTAACTATGGCTACACCTTC
NA TRBJ2-4 few TRBV5-4 CASSGTGSIQYF TGTGCCAGCAGCGGAACAGGGTCCATTCAGTACTTC
NA TRBJ1-2 few TRBV29-1 CSVEGGASRGYTF TGCAGCGTTGAAGGAGGAGCCTCACGGGGCTACACCTTC
NA TRBJ1-5 many TRBV28 CASSRDKRALRDLPSNQPQHF TGTGCCAGCAGTAGGGACAAAAGGGCCTTACGCGACCTTCCTAGCAATCAGCCCCAGCATTTT
NA TRBJ1-1 many TRBV28 CASSRGPLEAFF TGTGCCAGCAGTCGGGGACCGCTTGAAGCTTTCTTT
TRBD1 TRBJ1-5 few TRBV19 CASSTQGQFNQPQHF TGTGCCAGTAGTACCCAGGGACAGTTCAATCAGCCCCAGCATTTT
TRBD2 TRBJ2-7 NA TRBV3-1 CASSPVAGGPYEQYF TGTGCCAGCAGCCCTGTAGCGGGAGGGCCCTACGAGCAGTACTTC
NA TRBJ2-7 NA TRBV20-1 CSARDTGTAFYEQYF TGCAGTGCTAGAGATACCGGGACCGCATTCTACGAGCAGTACTTC
NA TRBJ1-5 NA TRBV12-3/TRBV12-4 CASSHNDQPQHF TGTGCCAGCAGTCACAACGATCAGCCCCAGCATTTT
TRBD1 TRBJ1-2 many TRBV19 CASRDRRGGYTF TGTGCCAGTCGGGACAGGCGAGGGGGCTACACCTTC
NA TRBJ1-1 many TRBV7-9 CASSLKDSLNTEAFF TGTGCCAGCAGCTTAAAAGACAGCCTGAACACTGAAGCTTTCTTT
TRBD1 TRBJ1-4 NA TRBV12-3/TRBV12-4 CASRADRGKLFF TGTGCCAGCAGGGCGGACAGGGGGAAACTGTTTTTT
TRBD1 TRBJ1-2 NA TRBV29-1 CSVTTDRVGYTF TGCAGCGTGACGACAGACAGGGTTGGCTACACCTTC